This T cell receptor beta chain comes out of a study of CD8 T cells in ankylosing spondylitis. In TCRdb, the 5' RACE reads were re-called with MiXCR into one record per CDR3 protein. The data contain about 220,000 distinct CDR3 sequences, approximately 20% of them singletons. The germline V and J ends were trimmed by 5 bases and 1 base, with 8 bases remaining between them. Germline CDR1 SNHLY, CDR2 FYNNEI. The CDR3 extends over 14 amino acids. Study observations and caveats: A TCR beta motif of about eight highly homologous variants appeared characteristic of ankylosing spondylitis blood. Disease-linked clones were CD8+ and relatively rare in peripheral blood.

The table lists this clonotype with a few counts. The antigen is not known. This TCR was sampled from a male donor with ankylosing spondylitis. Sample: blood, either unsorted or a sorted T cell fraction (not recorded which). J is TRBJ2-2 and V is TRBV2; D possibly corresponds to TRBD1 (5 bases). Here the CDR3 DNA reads TGTGCCAGCAGTCCCGACAGGAACACCGGGGAGCTGTTTTTT. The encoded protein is CASSPDRNTGELFF.